The 7 T cell receptor beta chains reported below all come from one sample, sequenced in a study of cytomegalovirus exposure and HLA in healthy donors. Primers: 60 Vbeta forward and 13 Jbeta reverse. Some clones are missing from TCRdb's copy, which holds only in-frame ones; the method was immunoSEQ multiplex PCR. The sample shows more than 95,000 clones, around four fifths of them seen only once. The sequenced sample was PBMCs. The receptors were sampled from a man in his thirties or forties in good health and CMV-seropositive.

This clone was recorded once. The chain combines TRBV7-8 with TRBJ2-7; D might be TRBD1 (6 bases). V was pared by 5 bases and J by 1 base, with 15 bases between. Germline CDR1 SGHVS, CDR2 FQNEAQ. The CDR3 runs 15 residues. CDR3 nucleotides: TGTGCCAGCAGCCCACACCAGGGGCCGTCCTACGAGCAGTACTTC. Protein sequence: CASSPHQGPSYEQYF.

This clone was seen a few times. The chain carries TRBV19 and TRBJ1-5, with 11 bases fitting TRBD1. The trim removed 5 bases at V and 7 bases at J, leaving 10 bases unmatched. CDR1 and CDR2 (germline): LNHDA, SQIVND (reference sequence). The CDR3 sequence is 16 residues long. The CDR3 loop reads CASSAWTGGLGQPQHF. As DNA, the CDR3 is TGTGCCAGTAGTGCCTGGACAGGGGGCCTGGGGCAGCCCCAGCATTTT.

Worth noting for this clone: Other DNA sequences of this sample code for an identical CDR3. The V call is TRBV2, the J call TRBJ2-1; perhaps TRBD2 as D (5 bases). V lost 7 bases, J lost 4 bases, and 17 bases lay in between. The CDR3 sequence is 15 residues long. Germline V gene sequence: CDR1 SNHLY, CDR2 FYNNEI. The CDR3 here is CASTGLGGSYNEQFF. CDR3 nucleotide sequence: TGTGCCAGCACAGGACTTGGTGGGAGTTACAATGAGCAGTTCTTC.

The chain is built from TRBV7-2 and TRBJ2-7; perhaps TRBD1 as D (6 bases). The CDR3 runs 14 residues. Trimming took off 0 bases at V and 6 bases at J, with 12 bases between the two ends. Per germline, CDR1 SGHTA and CDR2 FQGNSA. The DNA of the CDR3 is TGTGCCAGCAGCTTAGCGGGGTCAGGGGTCGAGCAGTACTTC. Its translation is CASSLAGSGVEQYF.

V is TRBV29-1 and J is TRBJ2-1; D may be TRBD2 (5 bases). CDR3 size: 15 residues. Trimming removed 3 bases from V and 5 bases from J, with 17 bases in between. The germline CDR1 and CDR2 sequences are SQVTM and ANQGSEA. The CDR3 nucleotides read TGCAGCGTTGAGTTGGACGGTCGGAGGAACAATGAGCAGTTCTTC. Translation: CSVELDGRRNNEQFF.

There are a few counts of this clone. The chain is built from TRBV4-2 and TRBJ2-3; TRBD2 is a possible D gene (6 bases). Germline V gene lookup returns CDR1 LGHNA and CDR2 YNFKEQ. The CDR3 consists of 16 residues. V gave up 3 bases and J gave up 1 base, with 14 bases separating them. As DNA, the CDR3 is TGTGCCAGCAGCCATAAGACCCAGCGGGGCACAGATACGCAGTATTTT. Translation: CASSHKTQRGTDTQYF.

This chain links TRBV7-2 with TRBJ1-5, with TRBD1 as a possible D gene (5 bases). The germline V gene has CDR1 SGHTA and CDR2 FQGNSA. CDR3 length: 15 amino acids. V was shortened by 3 bases and J by 1 base, with 10 bases between the two germline ends. CDR3 DNA sequence: TGTGCCAGCAGCTTTGGTGGGGGGAGCAATCAGCCCCAGCATTTT. The encoded protein is CASSFGGGSNQPQHF.